These 21 T cell receptor beta chains were sequenced from one sample in a study of radiation and T cells in renal cell carcinoma. Profiling relied on immunoSEQ multiplex PCR, and the TCRdb table lists in-frame clones only, not all of them. The table records under 200,000 clones, 88% of them present only once. Indicated time point: blood 4 weeks post-SBRT, at nephrectomy. The treatment: 15 Gy SBRT to primary tumor, nephrectomy 4 weeks later. The starting material was blood, obtained from a patient whose treatment included radiotherapy and nephrectomy. The receptors originated from a woman aged 50 to 65 with renal cell carcinoma.

This chain joins TRBV10-2 and TRBJ2-2; no clear D gene. V was shortened by 3 bases and J by 0 bases, with 23 bases between the two germline ends. The germline V gene encodes CDR1 WSHSY and CDR2 SAAADI. The length of the CDR3 is 20 residues. The CDR3 DNA is TGCGCCAGCAGTGAAGTTGAAGATCAGAACATAACTACGAACACCGGGGAGCTGTTTTTT. Protein product: CASSEVEDQNITTNTGELFF.

This clone was seen a few times. The chain links TRBV2 to TRBJ1-2; D is uncertain. Between the trimmed V and J ends, which lost 4 bases and 1 base, there was a span of 13 bases. The CDR3 is 15 residues long. Per the germline V gene, CDR1 is SNHLY and CDR2 is FYNNEI. DNA for the CDR3: TGTGCCAGCAGTGTTGAACATACATATAACTATGGCTACACCTTC. Translating gives CASSVEHTYNYGYTF. The full variable domain, rest sourced from reference TRBV2 and TRBJ1-2, is EPEVTQTPSHQVTQMGQEVILRCVPISNHLYFYWYRQILGQKVEFLVSFYNNEISEKSEIFDDQFSVERPDGSNFTLKIRSTKLEDSAMYFCASSVEHTYNYGYTFGSGTRLTVV.

The chain recombines TRBV2 with TRBJ2-3, with 11 bases lining up with TRBD2. CDR3 length: 16 amino acids. Germline-derived CDR1 and CDR2 are SNHLY and FYNNEI. Trimming at V came to 0 bases and at J to 11 bases, leaving 10 bases not matched to a gene. The CDR3 loop reads CASSEAAGTSGLRQYF. CDR3 bases: TGTGCCAGCAGTGAAGCTGCCGGGACTAGCGGACTTAGGCAGTATTTT.

This chain uses TRBV10-3 with TRBJ1-1, with D possibly matching TRBD1 (6 bases). Trimming removed 6 bases at V and 3 bases at J, with 20 bases between. The CDR3 spans 16 residues. The V gene's germline CDR1 is ENHRY and CDR2 SYGVKD. The DNA of the CDR3 is TGTGCCATCAGCGAGACATGGGGGGCTACGGACACTGAAGCTTTCTTT. The encoded protein is CAISETWGATDTEAFF.

V usage is TRBV4-1 and J usage is TRBJ2-3; 10 nucleotides match TRBD1. This CDR3 contains 15 residues. The germline gives CDR1 MGHRA, CDR2 YSYEKL. The V segment lost 3 bases and the J segment 6 bases; nucleotides outside the gene matches: 6. The CDR3: CASSQEDRGWDTQYF. CDR3 nucleotides: TGCGCCAGCAGCCAGGAGGACAGGGGGTGGGATACGCAGTATTTT.

The rearrangement links TRBV21-1 to TRBJ2-2; the D call TRBD2 from the table was never checked on the DNA. TRBV21-1 is a listed pseudogene. The CDR3 contains 17 residues. The CDR3 loop is CASSNRGGVNCTGELFF. The DNA for the CDR3 is TGTGCCAGCAGCAACCGCGGGGGGGTAAATTGCACCGGGGAGCTGTTTTTT.

The chain couples TRBV2 to TRBJ1-2, with 12 bases lining up with TRBD1. The CDR3 loop spans 14 amino acids. The germline CDR1 and CDR2 sequences are SNHLY and FYNNEI. The V gene end was trimmed by 4 bases and the J gene end by 6 bases; junction bases not matched to a gene: 3. CDR3 region: CASSGGTGGDGYTF. CDR3 in DNA: TGTGCCAGCAGTGGTGGGACAGGGGGCGATGGCTACACCTTC.

V and J are TRBV4-3 and TRBJ2-3; D is ambiguous. Trimming removed 5 bases from V and 6 bases from J, with 15 bases in between. The CDR3 has 14 amino acids. CDR1 is LGHNA, CDR2 YSLEER, per germline. For the CDR3, the DNA is TGCGCCAGCAGCGCCGACGGCAGCCCGGATACGCAGTATTTT. Translating gives CASSADGSPDTQYF.

The rearrangement joins TRBV5-4 to TRBJ2-1, with 10 bases that match TRBD2. Germline V lookup: CDR1 SGHNT, CDR2 YYREEE (reference sequence). The CDR3 contains 15 residues. Trimming took 3 bases from V and 6 from J; bases not matched to a gene: 6. The CDR3 sequence: CASSSLAGGVNEQFF. The CDR3 bases are TGTGCCAGCAGCTCGTTAGCGGGGGGTGTCAATGAGCAGTTCTTC.

The V and J genes are TRBV5-4 and TRBJ2-3, with D possibly TRBD1 on 5 matching bases. Looked up from germline, CDR1 is SGHNT and CDR2 is YYREEE (reference sequence). This CDR3 has 15 amino acids. V was clipped by 0 bases and J by 6 bases, with 14 bases between them. The CDR3 region is CASSLGLSGSDTQYF. The CDR3 nucleotides read TGTGCCAGCAGCTTGGGTTTGTCAGGGTCGGATACGCAGTATTTT.

The rearrangement joins TRBV5-4 to TRBJ2-5, with a tentative D call TRBD2 (6 bases). From germline, CDR1 is SGHNT and CDR2 YYREEE (reference sequence). The CDR3 loop spans 15 amino acids. The V end was cut by 2 bases, the J end by 5 bases, with 16 bases between. In nucleotides, the CDR3 is TGTGCCAGCAGCTTCCGGGCCACCGCGGGGGAGACCCAGTACTTC. It is translated as CASSFRATAGETQYF.

In nucleotides, the CDR3 is TGCAGCGTTGGACAGGAGGCAGACACTGAAGCTTTCTTT. Translated: CSVGQEADTEAFF. This chain links TRBV29-1 with TRBJ1-1; D is possibly TRBD1 (6 bases). The CDR3 consists of 13 residues. Germline V gene lookup returns CDR1 SQVTM and CDR2 ANQGSEA. The ends were cut back, 4 bases at V and 3 bases at J, with 12 bases in the middle.

The CDR3 DNA is TGCAGCGTTGAAGAGGGCAGGGAGGGCTACACCTTC. Amino acid sequence: CSVEEGREGYTF. This chain uses TRBV29-1 with TRBJ1-2; tentative D call: TRBD1 (5 bases). The CDR3 has 12 amino acids. CDR1 and CDR2 (germline): SQVTM, ANQGSEA. The V end was cut by 0 bases, the J end by 8 bases, with 10 bases between.

The chain links TRBV19 to TRBJ2-1; D is perhaps TRBD1 (5 bases). V lost 3 bases to trimming and J lost 2 bases, with 11 bases between them. Germline values: CDR1 LNHDA, CDR2 SQIVND (reference sequence). The CDR3 consists of 15 residues. The CDR3 sequence: CASSIETVTYNEQFF. The CDR3, as DNA: TGTGCCAGTAGTATTGAGACAGTGACCTACAATGAGCAGTTCTTC.

This clone came up once. This CDR3 reads CASSLEADTEAFF. Written as DNA, the CDR3 is TGCGCCAGCAGCTTGGAAGCAGACACTGAAGCTTTCTTT. The rearrangement links TRBV5-1 to TRBJ1-1; D not certain. V gave up 0 bases and J gave up 3 bases, with 6 bases separating them. CDR3 length equals 13 residues. The germline V gene encodes CDR1 SGHRS and CDR2 YFSETQ.

The rearrangement links TRBV10-3 to TRBJ1-1, with no clear D. Between the trimmed V and J ends, which lost 6 bases and 1 base, there was a span of 12 bases. Germline V gene lookup returns CDR1 ENHRY and CDR2 SYGVKD. The CDR3 has 14 amino acids. CDR3 in amino acids: CAIRPGSENTEAFF. Here the CDR3 DNA reads TGTGCCATCAGGCCGGGAAGTGAGAACACTGAAGCTTTCTTT.

The CDR3 loop is CASRGTVRNTEAFF. The CDR3 nucleotides are TGTGCCAGCAGGGGGACAGTGAGGAACACTGAAGCTTTCTTT. The rearrangement joins TRBV6-1 to TRBJ1-1; 7 bases are a match to TRBD1. Trimming cost V 6 bases and J 1 base; bases outside gene matches: 5. The CDR3 consists of 14 residues. Germline lookup yields CDR1 MNHNS and CDR2 SASEGT.

The CDR3 spells CASSIGTSGTDTQYF. CDR3 nucleotides: TGTGCCAGTAGTATCGGGACTAGCGGGACAGATACGCAGTATTTT. V and J are TRBV19 and TRBJ2-3; 12 bases are a match to TRBD2. The J segment lost 3 bases and the V segment lost 3 bases, leaving 1 base of the junction unmatched. Germline CDR1 LNHDA, CDR2 SQIVND (reference sequence). The CDR3 totals 15 residues.

The CDR3 DNA is TGTGCCAGCAGCTTCTCCGTCGAAGAGACCCAGTACTTC. Translating it yields CASSFSVEETQYF. This chain connects TRBV11-2 to TRBJ2-5; D not certain. CDR1 is SGHAT, CDR2 FQNNGV, per germline. Trimming removed 3 bases at V and 3 bases at J, with 8 bases between. The CDR3 contains 13 residues.

V gene TRBV11-2 combines with J gene TRBJ2-3; the D gene is possibly TRBD2 (6 bases). CDR3 length equals 13 residues. Germline V gene lookup returns CDR1 SGHAT and CDR2 FQNNGV. Between the trimmed V and J ends, which lost 2 bases and 3 bases, there was a span of 6 bases. CDR3: CASSLSGTDTQYF. Written as DNA, the CDR3 is TGTGCCAGCAGCTTAAGCGGGACAGATACGCAGTATTTT.

V is TRBV27 and J is TRBJ2-7, with TRBD1 identical over 8 bases. This CDR3 region has 15 residues. J was trimmed by 3 bases and V by 8 bases; bases with no gene match: 12. CDR1 is MNHEY, CDR2 SMNVEV, per germline (reference sequence). The CDR3 region has the DNA TGTGCCAGCGAAACTTTGGCAGGGGGCAACTACGAGCAGTACTTC. This codes for CASETLAGGNYEQYF.